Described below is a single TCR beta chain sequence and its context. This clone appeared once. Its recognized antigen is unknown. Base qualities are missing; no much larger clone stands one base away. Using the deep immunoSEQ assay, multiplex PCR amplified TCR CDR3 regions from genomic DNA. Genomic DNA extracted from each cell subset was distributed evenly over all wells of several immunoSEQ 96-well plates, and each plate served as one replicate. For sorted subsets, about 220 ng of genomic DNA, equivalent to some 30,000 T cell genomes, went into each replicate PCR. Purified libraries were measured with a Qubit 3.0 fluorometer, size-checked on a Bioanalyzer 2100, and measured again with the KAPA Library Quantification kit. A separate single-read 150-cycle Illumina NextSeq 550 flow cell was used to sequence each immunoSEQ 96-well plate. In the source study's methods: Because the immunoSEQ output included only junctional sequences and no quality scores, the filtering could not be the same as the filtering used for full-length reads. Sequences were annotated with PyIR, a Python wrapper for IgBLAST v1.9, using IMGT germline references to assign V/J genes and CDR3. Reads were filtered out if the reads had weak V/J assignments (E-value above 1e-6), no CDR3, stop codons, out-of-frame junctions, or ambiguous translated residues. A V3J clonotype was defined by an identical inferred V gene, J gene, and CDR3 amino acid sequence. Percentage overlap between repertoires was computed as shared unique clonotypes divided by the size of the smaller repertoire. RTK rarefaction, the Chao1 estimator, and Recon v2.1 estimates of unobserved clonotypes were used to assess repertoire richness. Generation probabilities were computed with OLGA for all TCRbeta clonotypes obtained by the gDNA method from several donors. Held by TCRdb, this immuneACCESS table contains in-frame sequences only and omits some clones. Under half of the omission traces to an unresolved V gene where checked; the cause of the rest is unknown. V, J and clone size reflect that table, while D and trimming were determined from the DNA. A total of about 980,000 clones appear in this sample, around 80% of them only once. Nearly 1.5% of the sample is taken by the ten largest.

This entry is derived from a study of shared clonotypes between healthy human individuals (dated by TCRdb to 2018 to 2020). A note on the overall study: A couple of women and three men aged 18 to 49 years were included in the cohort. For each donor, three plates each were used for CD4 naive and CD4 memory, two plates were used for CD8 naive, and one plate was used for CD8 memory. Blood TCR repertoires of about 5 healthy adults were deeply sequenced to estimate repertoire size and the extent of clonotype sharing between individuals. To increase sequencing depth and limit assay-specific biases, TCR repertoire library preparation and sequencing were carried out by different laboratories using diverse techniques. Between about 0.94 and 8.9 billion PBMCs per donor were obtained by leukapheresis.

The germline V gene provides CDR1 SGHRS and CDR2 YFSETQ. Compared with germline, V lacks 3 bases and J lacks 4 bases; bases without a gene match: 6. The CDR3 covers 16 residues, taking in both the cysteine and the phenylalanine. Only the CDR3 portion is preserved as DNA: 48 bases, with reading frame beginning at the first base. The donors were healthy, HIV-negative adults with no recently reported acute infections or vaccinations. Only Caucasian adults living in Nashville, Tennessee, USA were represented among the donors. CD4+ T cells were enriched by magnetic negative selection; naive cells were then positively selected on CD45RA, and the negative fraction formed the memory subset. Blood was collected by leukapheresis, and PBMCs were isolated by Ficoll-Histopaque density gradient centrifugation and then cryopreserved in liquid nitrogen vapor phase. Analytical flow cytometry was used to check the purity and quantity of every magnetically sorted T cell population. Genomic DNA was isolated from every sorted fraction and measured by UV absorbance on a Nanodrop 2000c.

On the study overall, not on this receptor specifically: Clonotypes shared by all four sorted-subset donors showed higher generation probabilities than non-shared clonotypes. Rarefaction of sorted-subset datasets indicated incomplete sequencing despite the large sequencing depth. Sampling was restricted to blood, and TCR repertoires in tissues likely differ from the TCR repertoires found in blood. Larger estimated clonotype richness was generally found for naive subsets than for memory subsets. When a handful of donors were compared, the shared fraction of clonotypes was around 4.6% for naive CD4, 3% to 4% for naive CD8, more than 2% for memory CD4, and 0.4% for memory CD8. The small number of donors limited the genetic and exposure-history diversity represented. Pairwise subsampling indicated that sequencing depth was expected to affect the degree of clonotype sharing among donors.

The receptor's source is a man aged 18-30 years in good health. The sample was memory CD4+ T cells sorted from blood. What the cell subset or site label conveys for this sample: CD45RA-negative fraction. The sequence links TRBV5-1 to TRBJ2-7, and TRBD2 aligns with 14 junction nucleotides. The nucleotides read TGCGCCAGCAGCTCCGGACTAGCGGGAGGAGGGTACGAGCAGTACTTC. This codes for CASSSGLAGGGYEQYF.